The 32 T cell receptor beta chains below all came from one sample that was sequenced in a study of cytomegalovirus exposure and HLA in healthy donors. The primer mix had 60 Vbeta and 13 Jbeta primers. TCRdb's copy holds only in-frame clones and misses some; the assay was immunoSEQ multiplex PCR. The data contain some 180,000 clones, more than 75% of them seen just once; the ten biggest clones take up less than 2.5%. Sequenced: PBMCs. The receptor set was obtained from a woman aged 30 to 39 in good health and CMV-seropositive.

The chain is built from TRBV18 and TRBJ2-7, with D tentatively TRBD2 (5 bases). This CDR3 has 13 residues. Germline CDR1 and CDR2: KGHSH and LQKENI. Trimming left V 3 bases short and J 3 bases short, with 9 bases between. DNA for the CDR3: TGTGCCAGCTCACCGAGGGCCGACTACGAGCAGTACTTC. Translation gives CASSPRADYEQYF.

This rearrangement joins TRBV30 to TRBJ2-1, with 9 bases fitting TRBD2. CDR3 length: 14 amino acids. V was pared by 4 bases and J by 4 bases, with 5 bases of the junction left unmatched. Germline V gene lookup returns CDR1 GTSNPN and CDR2 SVGIG (reference sequence). Here the CDR3 DNA reads TGTGCCTGGAACGGGGCGGGGGGGTACAATGAGCAGTTCTTC. Its protein product is CAWNGAGGYNEQFF.

The V gene is TRBV4-1, the J gene TRBJ2-3, with 10 bases fitting TRBD1. The CDR3 totals 16 residues. The V gene end was trimmed by 4 bases and the J gene end by 4 bases; junction bases not matched to a gene: 8. Germline lookup yields CDR1 MGHRA and CDR2 YSYEKL. The CDR3 DNA sequence: TGCGCCAGCAGCCGTCTCGGGACAGGGGAATCAGATACGCAGTATTTT. Its translation is CASSRLGTGESDTQYF.

This clone appeared a few times. The V call is TRBV6-5, the J call TRBJ2-5, with D perhaps TRBD1 (6 bases). This CDR3 comprises 15 residues. Germline CDR1 MNHEY, CDR2 SVGAGI. The V gene lost 4 bases and the J gene lost 4 bases, with 16 bases spanning the gap. The CDR3 nucleotides read TGTGCCAGCAGTTCGGACAGTCTGGGGAGAGAGACCCAGTACTTC. It is translated as CASSSDSLGRETQYF.

The chain joins TRBV7-2 to TRBJ2-3, with 7 bases that match TRBD2. Germline CDR1 SGHTA, CDR2 FQGNSA. CDR3 length: 13 amino acids. The ends lost 5 bases at V and 9 bases at J; junction bases unmatched: 8. CDR3 in amino acids: CASSPRGESTQYF. The DNA of the CDR3 is TGTGCCAGCAGCCCCCGGGGGGAATCGACGCAGTATTTT.

The chain couples TRBV7-6 to TRBJ2-3, with 9 bases aligning to TRBD1. The J segment lost 4 bases and the V segment lost 1 base, leaving 3 bases of the junction unmatched. The CDR3 runs to 15 residues. The germline CDR1 and CDR2 sequences are SGHVS and FNYEAQ. CDR3 sequence: CASSLVGQGSDTQYF. The CDR3 DNA sequence: TGTGCCAGCAGCTTAGTGGGACAGGGTTCAGATACGCAGTATTTT. The full variable domain, in which reference TRBV7-6 and TRBJ2-3 provide the parts outside the CDR3, is GAGVSQSPRYKVTKRGQDVALRCDPISGHVSLYWYRQALGQGPEFLTYFNYEAQQDKSGLPNDRFSAERPEGSISTLTIQRTEQRDSAMYRCASSLVGQGSDTQYFGPGTRLTVL.

This clone was seen a handful of times. The rearrangement links TRBV2 to TRBJ2-3, with D uncertain. The germline gives CDR1 SNHLY, CDR2 FYNNEI. V was clipped by 1 base and J by 3 bases, with 14 bases between them. The length of the CDR3 is 16 residues. CDR3 nucleotide sequence: TGTGCCAGCAGTGAAGAGGTCCACGAGCGAACAGATACGCAGTATTTT. Its protein product is CASSEEVHERTDTQYF.

The J gene is TRBJ2-3, the V gene TRBV5-6, with TRBD1 matching over 9 bases. The CDR3 loop spans 14 amino acids. From germline, CDR1 is SGHDT and CDR2 YYEEEE. V trimming: 4 bases; J trimming: 6 bases; junction bases outside the gene matches: 6. CDR3 nucleotide sequence: TGTGCCAGCAGCCCTGACAGGGGGTCCGATACGCAGTATTTT. Its translation is CASSPDRGSDTQYF.

V is TRBV9 and J is TRBJ1-5, with D unclear. The V and J ends lost 0 bases and 0 bases respectively, with 4 bases between them. This CDR3 contains 14 residues. Germline CDR1 is SGDLS and CDR2 is YYNGEE. CDR3 loop: CASSVGGSNQPQHF. The CDR3 region has the DNA TGTGCCAGCAGCGTAGGAGGTAGCAATCAGCCCCAGCATTTT.

The chain carries TRBV4-3 and TRBJ1-4, with TRBD1 identical over 8 bases. V lost 2 bases to trimming and J lost 4 bases; unmatched junction nucleotides: 9. CDR1 and CDR2 from the germline V gene are LGHNA and YSLEER. There are 17 residues in the CDR3. CDR3 DNA sequence: TGCGCCAGCAGCCAAAGAACAGGGGGTTTAGGTAATGAAAAACTGTTTTTT. It encodes CASSQRTGGLGNEKLFF.

On this clone itself: Germline is not matched at one junction end, which may reflect a read error. The same CDR3 can be traced to other DNA sequences in this sample. The J gene is TRBJ1-5, the V gene TRBV2; D is uncertain. The CDR3 totals 14 residues. Germline CDR1 SNHLY, CDR2 FYNNEI. The CDR3 is CASSREYSNQPQHF. The CDR3 bases are TGTGCTAGCAGCCGGGAATATAGCAATCAGCCCCAGCATTTT. Variable domain in full (rest from reference TRBV2 and TRBJ1-5): EPEVTQTPSHQVTQMGQEVILRCVPISNHLYFYWYRQILGQKVEFLVSFYNNEISEKSEIFDDQFSVERPDGSNFTLKIRSTKLEDSAMYFCASSREYSNQPQHFGDGTRLSIL.

This sequence joins TRBV7-9 and TRBJ1-3, with D maybe TRBD1 (5 bases). The CDR3 runs to 15 residues. From germline, CDR1 is SEHNR and CDR2 FQNEAQ (reference sequence). V shed 4 bases and J shed 3 bases, with 13 bases lying between them. CDR3 nucleotide sequence: TGTGCCAGCAGCTCCTCCCCTACAGGTGGAAACACCATATATTTT. Translation gives CASSSSPTGGNTIYF.

The chain links TRBV7-7 to TRBJ2-1; 9 bases align to TRBD1. Trimming at V came to 4 bases and at J to 8 bases, leaving 12 bases not matched to a gene. This CDR3 spans 16 amino acids. Per the germline V gene, CDR1 is SSHAT and CDR2 is FNYEAQ (reference sequence). Here the CDR3 reads CASSSIVTGGVDEQFF. The CDR3 nucleotides read TGTGCCAGCAGCTCCATTGTGACAGGGGGGGTGGATGAGCAGTTCTTC.

This clone was picked up a small number of times. The chain couples TRBV28 to TRBJ2-7; 10 bases fit TRBD1. CDR1 is MDHEN, CDR2 SYDVKM, per germline. With V trimmed by 1 base and J by 7 bases, 7 bases remained unmatched. The CDR3 has 15 amino acids. This CDR3 reads CASSLSGQGLREQYF. The CDR3 nucleotides read TGTGCCAGCAGTTTATCGGGACAGGGGTTAAGGGAGCAGTACTTC. Full variable domain (outside the CDR3, taken from reference TRBV28 and TRBJ2-7): DVKVTQSSRYLVKRTGEKVFLECVQDMDHENMFWYRQDPGLGLRLIYFSYDVKMKEKGDIPEGYSVSREKKERFSLILESASTNQTSMYLCASSLSGQGLREQYFGPGTRLTVT.

In this sample, this clone turned up a few times. The chain employs TRBV28 and TRBJ2-5; D may be TRBD1 (5 bases). V dropped 2 bases and J dropped 1 base, with 8 bases sitting between them. Germline V CDR1 and CDR2: MDHEN, SYDVKM. This CDR3 contains 14 residues. The CDR3 protein is CASSLVGAQETQYF. CDR3 coding DNA: TGTGCCAGCAGTTTAGTAGGGGCCCAAGAGACCCAGTACTTC.

The count of this clone is one. The gene calls are TRBV21-1 and TRBJ1-1. TRBV21-1 is designated a pseudogene. The CDR3 is 12 residues long. The CDR3 bases are TGTGCCAGCGAGCAAAAAAGTTCTGAAGCTTTCTTT. The encoded protein is CASEQKSSEAFF.

This chain links TRBV7-9 with TRBJ2-7; 9 bases line up with TRBD1. The germline gives CDR1 SEHNR, CDR2 FQNEAQ (reference sequence). The CDR3 totals 16 residues. V lost 5 bases, J lost 4 bases, and 12 bases stayed unmatched. CDR3 bases: TGTGCCAGCAGCCTCAATCCGGGACAGGGTGGTTACGAGCAGTACTTC. Its translation: CASSLNPGQGGYEQYF.

The gene calls are TRBV5-8 and TRBJ1-3, with D hard to call. Per the germline V gene, CDR1 is SGHTS and CDR2 is YDEGEE. This CDR3 comprises 15 residues. Trimming left V 4 bases short and J 0 bases short, with 11 bases between. CDR3 protein: CASSTGEYSGNTIYF. CDR3 DNA: TGTGCCAGCAGCACTGGGGAGTACTCTGGAAACACCATATATTTT. The full variable domain, in which reference TRBV5-8 and TRBJ1-3 provide the parts outside the CDR3, is EAGVTQSPTHLIKTRGQQATLRCSPISGHTSVYWYQQALGLGLQFLLWYDEGEERNRGNFPPRFSGRQFPNYSSELNVNALELEDSALYLCASSTGEYSGNTIYFGEGSWLTVV.

As for this clone: Other nucleotide sequences in the sample specify the same CDR3. The chain recombines TRBV28 with TRBJ2-7; no clear D gene. Trimming took off 5 bases at V and 4 bases at J, with 3 bases between the two ends. The CDR3 length is 10 residues. CDR1 is MDHEN, CDR2 SYDVKM, per germline. The CDR3 DNA reads as TGTGCCAGCAGTCGTTACGAGCAGTACTTC. As protein: CASSRYEQYF.

The V and J genes are TRBV7-2 and TRBJ1-2; 7 bases line up with TRBD1. The CDR3 consists of 15 residues. J lost 8 bases, V lost 5 bases, and 14 bases had no gene match. CDR1 is SGHTA, CDR2 FQGNSA, per germline. CDR3 protein: CASSRVLQGLGGYTF. CDR3 nucleotides: TGTGCCAGCAGCCGAGTCTTACAGGGGCTGGGCGGCTACACCTTC.

This clone showed up just a few times. CDR3 DNA sequence: TGTGCCAGCAGTTTACGGGGAACGGGCACCTACAATGAGCAGTTCTTC. This codes for CASSLRGTGTYNEQFF. This chain uses TRBV28 with TRBJ2-1, with D maybe TRBD2 (5 bases). Trimming pared 2 bases from V and 2 bases from J, leaving 13 bases between. CDR1 is MDHEN, CDR2 SYDVKM, per germline. The CDR3 covers 16 residues.

V usage is TRBV28 and J usage is TRBJ1-6; TRBD1 agrees at 8 bases. The V and J ends lost 5 bases and 8 bases, in that order; junction bases with no gene match: 5. The CDR3 is made up of 14 amino acids. The V gene's germline CDR1 is MDHEN and CDR2 SYDVKM. CDR3 sequence: CASSPGQVDSPLHF. Here the CDR3 DNA reads TGTGCCAGCAGTCCGGGACAGGTCGATTCACCCCTCCACTTT.

This clone was seen a handful of times. The rearrangement joins TRBV19 to TRBJ1-2; 7 bases align to TRBD1. V lost 5 bases, J lost 0 bases, and 9 bases stayed unmatched. The CDR3 runs to 16 residues. Germline V CDR1 and CDR2: LNHDA, SQIVND (reference sequence). CDR3: CASSPTYRGANYGYTF. For the CDR3, the DNA is TGTGCCAGTAGTCCGACGTACAGGGGAGCTAACTATGGCTACACCTTC.

The chain employs TRBV7-8 and TRBJ2-7, with D possibly matching TRBD2 (6 bases). The CDR3 is made up of 14 amino acids. Germline V gene data show CDR1 as SGHVS and CDR2 as FQNEAQ. The germline V and J ends were trimmed by 3 bases and 5 bases, with 14 bases remaining between them. The CDR3 loop is CASSFRETTDEQYF. The CDR3 DNA reads as TGTGCCAGCAGCTTCCGGGAGACGACGGACGAGCAGTACTTC.

This clone appeared once. The rearrangement uses TRBV7-2 and TRBJ1-5, with 7 nucleotides matching TRBD1. The CDR3 runs to 14 residues. V shed 2 bases, J shed 6 bases, and the junction held 4 bases outside the gene matches. Germline lookup yields CDR1 SGHTA and CDR2 FQGNSA. The CDR3 protein is CASSLNRGGQPQHF. CDR3 nucleotides: TGTGCCAGCAGCTTAAACAGGGGAGGTCAGCCCCAGCATTTT. Full variable domain (outside the CDR3, taken from reference TRBV7-2 and TRBJ1-5): GAGVSQSPSNKVTEKGKDVELRCDPISGHTALYWYRQSLGQGLEFLIYFQGNSAPDKSGLPSDRFSAERTGGSVSTLTIQRTQQEDSAVYLCASSLNRGGQPQHFGDGTRLSIL.

This clone has a handful of counts. V is TRBV28 and J is TRBJ2-5; maybe TRBD1 (5 bases). CDR3 length: 13 residues. With 2 bases removed from V and 5 bases from J, the gap between germline ends came to 9 bases. In germline, CDR1 is MDHEN, CDR2 SYDVKM. CDR3 region: CASSLARVETQYF. The CDR3 nucleotides read TGTGCCAGCAGTTTAGCCAGGGTTGAGACCCAGTACTTC.

On this clone itself: Other DNA sequences in this sample translate to the same CDR3. This chain uses TRBV6-5 with TRBJ1-3; 7 positions match TRBD1. This CDR3 region has 15 residues. V lost 0 bases to trimming and J lost 3 bases; unmatched junction nucleotides: 2. Germline V gives CDR1 MNHEY, CDR2 SVGAGI. Written as DNA, the CDR3 is TGTGCCAGCAGTTACTCCGGGGACAGTGGAAACACCATATATTTT. Translation gives CASSYSGDSGNTIYF.

The chain recombines TRBV11-3 with TRBJ1-3, with D maybe TRBD1 (5 bases). Between the trimmed V and J ends, which lost 5 bases and 3 bases, there was a span of 26 bases. Germline assignment: CDR1 SGHNT and CDR2 YENEEA. CDR3 size: 19 residues. The CDR3 nucleotides are TGTGCCAGCAGCCTGGGGTCGGGACTCCTCGGGGGAGTTGGAAACACCATATATTTT. Amino acid sequence: CASSLGSGLLGGVGNTIYF.

This clone was seen a few times. V gene TRBV7-2 combines with J gene TRBJ1-2, with D possibly TRBD1 on 5 matching bases. V lost 1 base, J lost 4 bases, and 10 bases lay in between. The CDR3 loop spans 14 amino acids. CDR1 and CDR2 (germline): SGHTA, FQGNSA. The CDR3 reads CASSLGGRLYGYTF. DNA of the CDR3: TGTGCCAGCAGCTTAGGGGGCCGTCTCTATGGCTACACCTTC.

This clone was counted between two and nine times. CDR3 sequence: CASSLRDRSYEQYF. The CDR3, as DNA: TGTGCCAGCAGCCTCCGGGACAGGTCCTACGAGCAGTACTTC. The V and J genes are TRBV11-2 and TRBJ2-7, with 8 bases lining up with TRBD1. This CDR3 has 14 amino acids. Trimming took 5 bases from V and 1 from J; bases not matched to a gene: 4. From germline, CDR1 is SGHAT and CDR2 FQNNGV.

This chain links TRBV7-2 with TRBJ2-5; D not resolved. Trimming pared 1 base from V and 5 bases from J, leaving 14 bases between. CDR3 length: 15 amino acids. The germline V gene has CDR1 SGHTA and CDR2 FQGNSA. CDR3 bases: TGTGCCAGCAGCTTAGGAGAAGCTACGGTGGAGACCCAGTACTTC. Its translation is CASSLGEATVETQYF. The full variable domain, its missing parts supplied by reference TRBV7-2 and TRBJ2-5, is GAGVSQSPSNKVTEKGKDVELRCDPISGHTALYWYRQSLGQGLEFLIYFQGNSAPDKSGLPSDRFSAERTGGSVSTLTIQRTQQEDSAVYLCASSLGEATVETQYFGPGTRLLVL.

The rearrangement links TRBV6-5 to TRBJ1-5, with unresolved D. The CDR3 is 14 amino acids. Trimming removed 0 bases at V and 7 bases at J, with 10 bases between. Germline lookup yields CDR1 MNHEY and CDR2 SVGAGI. The CDR3 coding sequence is TGTGCCAGCAGTTACTCTTTTGATGGCCAGCCCCAGCATTTT. Its translation is CASSYSFDGQPQHF.